This is a list of T cell receptor beta chains from one sample in a study of identical twins. TCRdb called the 5' RACE reads again in MiXCR, with one record for every CDR3 protein. The sample includes a few hundred thousand distinct CDR3 sequences, around a tenth of them seen just once. These data were also filed under a second study, of yellow fever vaccine responses in identical twins.

Sequenced: PBMCs. These receptors were taken from a young woman in good health. Each CDR3 is given with its conserved first and last residue. D genes are given only for firm matches. Clone size is stated in some rows and not others, as once, few, many or a class when expanded.

j_call,clone_size,v_call,d_call,cdr3_aa,cdr3_nt
TRBJ1-1,-,TRBV25-1,-,CASSKTEMNTEAFF,TGTGCCAGCAGTAAGACAGAGATGAACACTGAAGCTTTCTTT
TRBJ1-5,-,TRBV12-3/TRBV12-4,-,CASSLGRGLQPQHF,TGTGCCAGCAGTTTAGGCAGGGGATTGCAGCCCCAGCATTTT
TRBJ2-1,many,TRBV5-1,-,CASSPNYNEQFF,TGTGCCAGCAGCCCAAACTACAATGAGCAGTTCTTC
TRBJ2-7,many,TRBV20-1,TRBD1,CSARGTGENFLEQGYEQYF,TGCAGTGCTAGGGGGACAGGGGAGAATTTTTTGGAGCAAGGCTACGAGCAGTACTTC
TRBJ2-1,many,TRBV7-9,TRBD2,CASSPPGLGFEQFF,TGTGCCAGCAGCCCCCCGGGACTAGGCTTTGAGCAGTTCTTC
TRBJ1-6,few,TRBV7-9,-,CASSQPGQNSPLHF,TGTGCCAGCAGTCAGCCGGGGCAAAATTCACCCCTCCACTTT
TRBJ2-7,few,TRBV6-5,TRBD2,CASSYSSGGPYEQYF,TGTGCCAGCAGTTACTCGAGCGGGGGGCCCTACGAGCAGTACTTC
TRBJ2-7,many,TRBV25-1,-,CASSAPGGVFYEQYF,TGTGCCAGCAGTGCCCCCGGCGGGGTCTTCTACGAGCAGTACTTC
TRBJ2-7,-,TRBV5-6,-,CASSLGQRVSYEQYF,TGTGCCAGCAGCTTAGGACAGCGGGTCTCCTACGAGCAGTACTTC
TRBJ1-1,many,TRBV4-2,-,CASSQPRGGATEAFF,TGTGCCAGCAGCCAACCCCGAGGGGGGGCGACTGAAGCTTTCTTT
TRBJ2-7,-,TRBV2,TRBD1,CASGDRGFSYEQYF,TGTGCCAGCGGAGACAGGGGGTTCTCCTACGAGCAGTACTTC
TRBJ2-7,many,TRBV6-7,-,CASRGQLKF,TGTGCCAGCAGGGGACAACTTAAGTTC
TRBJ2-3,few,TRBV2,-,CASSGEVKSDTQYF,TGTGCCAGCAGTGGCGAGGTTAAGTCAGATACGCAGTATTTT
TRBJ2-1,few,TRBV29-1,-,CSVVFGYNEQFF,TGCAGCGTTGTTTTTGGCTACAATGAGCAGTTCTTC
TRBJ2-1,many,TRBV5-1,-,CASSQRGGTEKNEQFF,TGCGCCAGCAGTCAAAGGGGGGGGACAGAAAAGAATGAGCAGTTCTTC
TRBJ1-5,few,TRBV7-8,-,CASSHLRGGIGSPQHF,TGTGCCAGCAGCCACCTCAGGGGAGGAATCGGGTCGCCCCAGCATTTT
TRBJ2-6,-,TRBV11-2,TRBD1,CASSPQGQGTTGANVLTF,TGTGCCAGCAGCCCACAGGGACAGGGGACGACTGGGGCCAACGTCCTGACTTTC
TRBJ2-7,-,TRBV27,-,CASSFAGVPYEQYF,TGTGCCAGCAGTTTTGCAGGGGTCCCCTACGAGCAGTACTTC
TRBJ2-1,many,TRBV7-8,-,CASSLEGRGHNEQFF,TGTGCCAGCAGCTTAGAAGGGCGGGGGCACAATGAGCAGTTCTTC
TRBJ2-2,few,TRBV5-1,-,CASSPPLGDSGELFF,TGCGCCAGCAGCCCACCCTTGGGAGACTCCGGGGAGCTGTTTTTT
TRBJ2-3,many,TRBV6-2/TRBV6-3,-,CASSPNRDINTDTQYF,TGTGCCAGCAGCCCAAACCGGGACATCAACACAGATACGCAGTATTTT
TRBJ2-1,few,TRBV11-2,TRBD2,CASSLNLAGGSYNEQFF,TGTGCCAGCAGCTTAAATCTAGCGGGAGGTTCTTACAATGAGCAGTTCTTC
TRBJ2-2,few,TRBV5-1,TRBD2,CASSSTSGGLRSNTGELFF,TGCGCCAGCAGCTCGACTAGCGGGGGATTGCGCTCGAACACCGGGGAGCTGTTTTTT
TRBJ1-3,-,TRBV9,-,CASSVDSGNTIYF,TGTGCCAGCAGCGTAGACTCTGGAAACACCATATATTTT
TRBJ2-5,-,TRBV6-2/TRBV6-3,TRBD2,CASSYVPGLAGEETYQETQYF,TGTGCCAGCAGCTACGTCCCGGGACTAGCGGGAGAGGAGACTTATCAAGAGACCCAGTACTTC
TRBJ2-7,few,TRBV7-3,TRBD2,CASSLTAGGPYEQYF,TGTGCCAGCAGCTTAACAGCGGGGGGGCCCTACGAGCAGTACTTC
TRBJ2-7,many,TRBV12-3/TRBV12-4,TRBD2,CASSLRGLAGTYEQYF,TGTGCCAGCAGTTTAAGGGGGCTAGCGGGAACCTACGAGCAGTACTTC
TRBJ2-7,-,TRBV20-1,TRBD2,CSARDFGLADLYEQYF,TGCAGTGCTAGAGACTTTGGACTAGCGGACCTCTACGAGCAGTACTTC
TRBJ1-6,-,TRBV6-1,-,CASSTTGPNSPLHF,TGTGCCAGCAGTACGACGGGACCTAACTCACCCCTCCACTTT
TRBJ2-7,-,TRBV7-2,-,CASSLMGGPNPYEQYF,TGTGCCAGCAGCTTAATGGGGGGACCCAACCCCTACGAGCAGTACTTC
TRBJ1-2,many,TRBV29-1,-,CSVYPDSNYGYTF,TGCAGCGTCTACCCCGACAGTAACTATGGCTACACCTTC
TRBJ2-5,few,TRBV7-9,TRBD1,CASSYRDREETQYF,TGTGCCAGCAGCTATAGGGACAGGGAAGAGACCCAGTACTTC
TRBJ2-1,many,TRBV20-1,TRBD1,CSAKGQGDLNEQFF,TGCAGTGCTAAAGGACAGGGGGATTTGAATGAGCAGTTCTTC